Each of the 14 T cell receptor beta chains below was sequenced from the same sample in a study of blood T cell repertoires in COVID-19. This table comes from immunoSEQ multiplex PCR, and its TCRdb copy is limited to in-frame clones, with some not included. The sample shows 290,000 or so clones, approximately 90% of them seen only once. The sample taken for sequencing was peripheral blood. All receptors come from a woman in her 30s with COVID-19, enrolled during active disease.

This chain joins TRBV3-1 (or the pseudogene TRBV3-2) and TRBJ1-2; D is unresolved. The CDR3 consists of 13 residues. V lost 3 bases and J lost 7, with 12 bases in between. The germline V gene encodes CDR1 LGHDT and CDR2 YNNKEL (reference sequence). The CDR3 coding sequence is TGTGCCAGCAGCCACAGACCGTCAGGTGGCTACACCTTC. This gives the protein CASSHRPSGGYTF.

The chain employs TRBV25-1 and TRBJ2-5; 9 positions agree with TRBD2. Germline V gene lookup returns CDR1 MGHDK and CDR2 SYGVNS. Germline trimming cut 4 bases from V and 4 bases from J; bases unmatched to any gene: 4. This CDR3 contains 14 residues. The CDR3 protein is CASSVAGAGETQYF. As DNA, the CDR3 is TGTGCCAGCAGTGTAGCGGGAGCCGGAGAGACCCAGTACTTC.

The sample holds a few counts of this clone. The chain links TRBV7-9 to TRBJ1-5, with D tentatively TRBD1 (5 bases). Germline CDR1 and CDR2: SEHNR and FQNEAQ (reference sequence). Trimming left V 2 bases short and J 5 bases short, with 16 bases between. This CDR3 is built from 16 residues. CDR3 loop: CASSLWIGEAHQPQHF. The DNA of the CDR3 is TGTGCCAGCAGCTTATGGATAGGGGAGGCTCATCAGCCCCAGCATTTT.

The chain links TRBV6-5 to TRBJ1-1; 10 bases are a match to TRBD1. The junction had 4 bases not matched to a gene; V was cut back by 5 bases and J by 1 base. In germline, CDR1 is MNHEY, CDR2 SVGAGI. The CDR3 runs 15 residues. This chain's CDR3 is CASSRWTGGNTEAFF. The DNA of the CDR3 is TGTGCCAGCAGTCGCTGGACAGGGGGGAACACTGAAGCTTTCTTT.

This rearrangement joins TRBV18 to TRBJ1-5; 7 bases line up with TRBD1. Losses at the gene ends were 4 bases for V and 4 bases for J; bases not matched to a gene: 4. Germline-derived CDR1 and CDR2 are KGHSH and LQKENI. The CDR3 is made up of 14 amino acids. CDR3 sequence: CASSQGALNQPQHF. DNA of the CDR3: TGTGCCAGCTCACAGGGGGCCCTTAATCAGCCCCAGCATTTT.

The rearrangement uses TRBV19 and TRBJ1-5, with D possibly being TRBD1 (6 bases). CDR1 is LNHDA and CDR2 is SQIVND in the germline V gene (reference sequence). V lost 9 bases to trimming and J lost 0 bases, with 15 bases between them. The CDR3 consists of 15 residues. As DNA, the CDR3 is TGTGCCAGAGCCCGGGACAAATATAGCAATCAGCCCCAGCATTTT. It is translated as CARARDKYSNQPQHF.

The sample holds one count of this clone. The chain links TRBV14 to TRBJ2-7; TRBD2 might be the D (6 bases). V was cut by 1 base and J by 3 bases, with 13 bases left in between. The CDR3 has 15 residues. Looked up from germline, CDR1 is SGHDN and CDR2 is FVKESK. CDR3 nucleotide sequence: TGTGCCAGCAGCCAAGGCACGGGGGTACTCTACGAGCAGTACTTC. Translation: CASSQGTGVLYEQYF.

This clone has a single count. Written as DNA, the CDR3 is TGTGCCAGCAGTTACTTTGCCGGGAACTTAGCCAAAAACATTCAGTACTTC. As protein: CASSYFAGNLAKNIQYF. The chain couples TRBV6-2 or TRBV6-3 to TRBJ2-4; TRBD2 is a possible D gene (5 bases). This CDR3 contains 17 residues. Germline-derived CDR1 and CDR2 are MNHEY and SVGEGT. Trimming left V 1 base short and J 0 bases short, with 13 bases between.

The chain links TRBV19 to TRBJ2-7; 7 bases match TRBD1. The CDR3 totals 14 residues. Trimming removed 4 bases from V and 2 bases from J; junction bases left unmatched: 5. The germline gives CDR1 LNHDA, CDR2 SQIVND (reference sequence). This chain's CDR3 is CASSSRDRAYEQYF. DNA of the CDR3: TGTGCCAGTAGTAGCCGGGACAGAGCCTACGAGCAGTACTTC. The whole variable domain, filled in from reference TRBV19 and TRBJ2-7, reads DGGITQSPKYLFRKEGQNVTLSCEQNLNHDAMYWYRQDPGQGLRLIYYSQIVNDFQKGDIAEGYSVSREKKESFPLTVTSAQKNPTAFYLCASSSRDRAYEQYFGPGTRLTVT.

This clone occurred a few times. The CDR3 spells CASSSRDRVNSPLHF. In DNA form, the CDR3 reads TGTGCCAGCAGTTCCCGGGACAGGGTTAATTCACCCCTCCACTTT. The rearrangement uses TRBV6-5 and TRBJ1-6; 9 bases align to TRBD1. V trimming: 4 bases; J trimming: 6 bases; junction bases outside the gene matches: 4. The CDR3 contains 15 residues. Germline CDR1 reads MNHEY; CDR2 reads SVGAGI.

On this clone: In the same sample, other DNA sequences code for this CDR3. This sequence joins TRBV19 and TRBJ1-1, with D perhaps matching TRBD1 (6 bases). V was pared by 2 bases and J by 0 bases, with 7 bases between. This CDR3 has 14 amino acids. Looked up from germline, CDR1 is LNHDA and CDR2 is SQIVND (reference sequence). CDR3 amino acids: CASSIQGLNTEAFF. The CDR3 coding sequence is TGTGCCAGTAGTATACAGGGGTTGAACACTGAAGCTTTCTTT.

J is TRBJ2-1 and V is TRBV5-6, with D hard to call. The CDR3 is 15 amino acids. Germline CDR1 and CDR2: SGHDT and YYEEEE. Between the trimmed V and J ends, which lost 2 bases and 0 bases, there was a span of 9 bases. The DNA for the CDR3 is TGTGCCAGCAGCTTCCTCTGGAGCTCCTACAATGAGCAGTTCTTC. Protein: CASSFLWSSYNEQFF.

The sample holds a few counts of this clone. The V call is TRBV7-2, the J call TRBJ2-2; weak D call: TRBD2 (7 bases). The V gene lost 2 bases and the J gene lost 4 bases, with 11 bases spanning the gap. Germline V CDR1 and CDR2: SGHTA, FQGNSA. This CDR3 comprises 15 residues. The CDR3 nucleotides read TGTGCCAGCAGCTTATCGGGGGGCGGCACCGGGGAGCTGTTTTTT. Translating it yields CASSLSGGGTGELFF.

This sequence joins TRBV7-8 and TRBJ1-2, with 7 positions matching TRBD1. CDR1 SGHVS and CDR2 FQNEAQ come from the germline V gene. This CDR3 has 13 residues. J lost 8 bases, V lost 5 bases, and 8 bases had no gene match. The CDR3: CASSGTTGLGYTF. The CDR3 DNA reads as TGTGCCAGCAGCGGGACGACAGGGTTAGGCTACACCTTC.